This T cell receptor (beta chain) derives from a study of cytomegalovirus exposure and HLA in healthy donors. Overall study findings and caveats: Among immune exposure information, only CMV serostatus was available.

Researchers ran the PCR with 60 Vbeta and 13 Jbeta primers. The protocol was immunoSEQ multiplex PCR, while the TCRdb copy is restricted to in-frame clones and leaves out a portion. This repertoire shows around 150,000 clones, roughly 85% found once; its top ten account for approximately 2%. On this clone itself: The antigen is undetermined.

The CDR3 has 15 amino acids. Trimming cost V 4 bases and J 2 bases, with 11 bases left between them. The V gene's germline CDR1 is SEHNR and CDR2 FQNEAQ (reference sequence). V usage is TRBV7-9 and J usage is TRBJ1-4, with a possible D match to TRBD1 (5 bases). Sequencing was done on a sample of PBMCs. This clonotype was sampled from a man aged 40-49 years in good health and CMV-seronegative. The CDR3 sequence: CASSSNRLTNEKLFF. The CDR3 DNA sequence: TGTGCCAGCAGCTCAAACAGGCTCACTAATGAAAAACTGTTTTTT.